These 15 T cell receptor beta chains share one sample of origin, sequenced in a study of T-cell reconstitution after alpha-beta-depleted transplantation in children. Researchers prepared the TCRbeta library using unique molecular identifiers, the study reports. MiXCR, applied by TCRdb to the PCR reads, yields one record per CDR3 protein. The table has approximately 490,000 distinct CDR3 sequences, approximately 13% seen once; the top ten hold over 5.5%. The sample here was PBMCs from the stem cell graft donor, taken from the stem cell graft. Receptor source: a human donor who donated a stem cell graft to a child with combined immunodeficiency.

This clonotype occurred many times. The V call is TRBV10-3, the J call TRBJ1-6, with a possible D match to TRBD1 (5 bases). V was pared by 2 bases and J by 9 bases, with 11 bases between. There are 14 residues in the CDR3. The germline gives CDR1 ENHRY, CDR2 SYGVKD. The CDR3 loop is CAISEPGEFSPLHF. The CDR3, as DNA: TGTGCCATCAGTGAGCCGGGGGAGTTTTCACCCCTCCACTTT.

This clonotype was seen a few times. V is TRBV29-1 and J is TRBJ1-1, with D possibly matching TRBD1 (5 bases). The CDR3 is made up of 13 amino acids. The V gene lost 3 bases and the J gene lost 5 bases, with 13 bases spanning the gap. The germline V gene encodes CDR1 SQVTM and CDR2 ANQGSEA. CDR3: CSVDRGGDTEAFF. CDR3 DNA sequence: TGCAGCGTTGACCGGGGCGGTGATACTGAAGCTTTCTTT.

The gene calls are TRBV11-2 and TRBJ1-1, with a weak D call TRBD1 (5 bases). From germline, CDR1 is SGHAT and CDR2 FQNNGV. V dropped 3 bases and J dropped 10 bases, with 9 bases sitting between them. This CDR3 has 11 amino acids. The CDR3 DNA reads as TGTGCCAGCAGCTTGAGGGGTGCAGCTTTCTTT. As protein: CASSLRGAAFF.

The chain employs TRBV6-1 and TRBJ2-1, with unresolved D. The CDR3 sequence is 18 residues long. V lost 6 bases, J lost 3 bases, and 24 bases lay in between. CDR1 and CDR2 (germline): MNHNS, SASEGT. The CDR3 region is CASSPGLALLIHYNEQFF. Here the CDR3 DNA reads TGTGCCAGCAGCCCCGGGTTAGCTCTCCTCATACACTACAATGAGCAGTTCTTC.

This clonotype was recorded a few times. The J gene is TRBJ1-1, the V gene TRBV21-1; TRBD1, as called in the table, went unchecked against the DNA. TRBV21-1 corresponds to a pseudogene. The length of the CDR3 is 17 residues. The CDR3 protein is CASSKVPDRAQNTEAFF. DNA of the CDR3: TGTGCCAGCAGCAAAGTCCCGGACAGGGCGCAGAACACTGAAGCTTTCTTT.

The genes are TRBV7-6 and TRBJ1-2, with a possible D match to TRBD1 (5 bases). This CDR3 comprises 15 residues. V lost 4 bases and J 4 bases, leaving 16 bases between the germline ends. The germline V gene has CDR1 SGHVS and CDR2 FNYEAQ. The CDR3 loop reads CASSSGGTPFYGYTF. CDR3 DNA sequence: TGTGCCAGCAGCTCGGGAGGGACGCCATTCTATGGCTACACCTTC.

Many counts were recorded for this clonotype. The chain uses TRBV12-3 or TRBV12-4 and TRBJ2-7; 9 bases line up with TRBD1. The CDR3 consists of 14 residues. Trimming removed 7 bases from V and 3 bases from J; junction bases left unmatched: 7. CDR3 DNA: TGTGCCAGCACCGAGAGGGACAGGGTCTACGAGCAGTACTTC. It codes for CASTERDRVYEQYF.

The chain combines TRBV28 with TRBJ2-7; 13 nucleotides agree with TRBD2. Germline values: CDR1 MDHEN, CDR2 SYDVKM. The V gene end was trimmed by 4 bases and the J gene end by 4 bases; junction bases not matched to a gene: 13. The CDR3 loop spans 18 amino acids. CDR3: CASSSPSFRTSGGYEQYF. As DNA, the CDR3 is TGTGCCAGCAGTTCCCCGTCTTTCCGGACTAGCGGGGGTTACGAGCAGTACTTC. Full variable domain (outside the CDR3, taken from reference TRBV28 and TRBJ2-7): DVKVTQSSRYLVKRTGEKVFLECVQDMDHENMFWYRQDPGLGLRLIYFSYDVKMKEKGDIPEGYSVSREKKERFSLILESASTNQTSMYLCASSSPSFRTSGGYEQYFGPGTRLTVT.

The chain recombines TRBV12-3 or TRBV12-4 with TRBJ2-6; D gene ambiguous. The CDR3 runs 15 residues. With 2 bases removed from V and 0 bases from J, the gap between germline ends came to 5 bases. The CDR3 sequence is CASSLLRSGANVLTF. CDR3 DNA: TGTGCCAGCAGTTTACTACGCTCTGGGGCCAACGTCCTGACTTTC.

This clonotype appeared a single time. In nucleotides, the CDR3 is TGTGCCAGCAGCTTGGGACAGGGGGGGGCCGAGCAGTACTTC. This translates into CASSLGQGGAEQYF. The chain is built from TRBV7-8 and TRBJ2-7; 11 bases are shared with TRBD1. CDR3 length: 14 residues. J was trimmed by 6 bases and V by 3 bases; bases with no gene match: 4. Germline V gives CDR1 SGHVS, CDR2 FQNEAQ.

CDR3 region: CASSLALKPGNEQFF. The DNA of the CDR3 is TGTGCCAGCAGCTTAGCGCTAAAACCGGGCAATGAGCAGTTCTTC. J is TRBJ2-1 and V is TRBV7-9; no clear D. CDR3 length equals 15 residues. Per the germline V gene, CDR1 is SEHNR and CDR2 is FQNEAQ (reference sequence). Trimming removed 0 bases from V and 6 bases from J, with 12 bases in between.

The V call is TRBV2, the J call TRBJ2-6; 9 bases line up with TRBD1. The V and J ends lost 9 bases and 4 bases, in that order; junction bases with no gene match: 7. The CDR3 is made up of 15 amino acids. Germline assignment: CDR1 SNHLY and CDR2 FYNNEI. CDR3 sequence: CARISQGAGANVLTF. CDR3 DNA: TGTGCCAGGATCTCACAGGGGGCGGGGGCCAACGTCCTGACTTTC.

The gene calls are TRBV4-1 and TRBJ2-1, with 10 nucleotides matching TRBD1. V trimming: 6 bases; J trimming: 6 bases; junction bases outside the gene matches: 14. Germline CDR1 and CDR2: MGHRA and YSYEKL. The CDR3 length is 17 residues. The CDR3 DNA reads TGCGCCAGCAGTCCCTCCTCATCCGGGACAGGGGTCAATGAGCAGTTCTTC. The encoded protein is CASSPSSSGTGVNEQFF.

This chain links TRBV6-1 with TRBJ2-7, with 8 bases lining up with TRBD2. CDR1 MNHNS and CDR2 SASEGT come from the germline V gene. Losses at the gene ends were 5 bases for V and 2 bases for J; bases not matched to a gene: 5. There are 14 residues in the CDR3. Here the CDR3 reads CASSPRGLAYEQYF. CDR3 in DNA: TGTGCCAGCAGTCCCCGGGGACTAGCCTACGAGCAGTACTTC.

V gene TRBV2 combines with J gene TRBJ2-1; the match to TRBD1 covers 9 bases. Germline CDR1 reads SNHLY; CDR2 reads FYNNEI. The V segment lost 2 bases and the J segment 7 bases; nucleotides outside the gene matches: 3. CDR3 length equals 14 residues. The CDR3 is CASSERDRENEQFF. The DNA of the CDR3 is TGTGCCAGCAGTGAACGGGACAGGGAGAATGAGCAGTTCTTC. Drawing the rest from reference TRBV2 and TRBJ2-1, the complete variable domain is EPEVTQTPSHQVTQMGQEVILRCVPISNHLYFYWYRQILGQKVEFLVSFYNNEISEKSEIFDDQFSVERPDGSNFTLKIRSTKLEDSAMYFCASSERDRENEQFFGPGTRLTVL.